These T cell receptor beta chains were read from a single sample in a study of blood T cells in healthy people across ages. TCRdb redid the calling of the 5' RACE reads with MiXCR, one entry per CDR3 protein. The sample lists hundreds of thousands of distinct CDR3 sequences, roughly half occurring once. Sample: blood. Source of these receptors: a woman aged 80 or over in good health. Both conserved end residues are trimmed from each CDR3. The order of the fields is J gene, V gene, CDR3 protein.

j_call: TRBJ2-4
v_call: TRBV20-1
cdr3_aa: SARDWSFGLEQY

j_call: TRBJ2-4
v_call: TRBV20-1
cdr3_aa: SARRATLNIQY

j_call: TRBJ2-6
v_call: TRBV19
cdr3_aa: ASSTRSGANVLT

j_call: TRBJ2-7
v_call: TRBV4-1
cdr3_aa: ASSQELGSVDEQY

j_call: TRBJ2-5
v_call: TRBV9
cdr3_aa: ASSVFGVQETQY

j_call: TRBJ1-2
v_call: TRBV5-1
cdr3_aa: VSSPGGVGYT

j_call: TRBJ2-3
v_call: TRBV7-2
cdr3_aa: VCSPDRYTQY

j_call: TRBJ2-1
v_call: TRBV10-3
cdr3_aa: AISESRGTWEQF

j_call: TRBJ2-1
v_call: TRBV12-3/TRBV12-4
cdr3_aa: ASTRTSFGYNEQF

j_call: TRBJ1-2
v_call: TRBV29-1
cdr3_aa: SVDAFYGYT

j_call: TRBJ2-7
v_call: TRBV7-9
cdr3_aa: ASNPGTWRNEQY

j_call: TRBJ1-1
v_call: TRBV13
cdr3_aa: ASSRIMNTEAF

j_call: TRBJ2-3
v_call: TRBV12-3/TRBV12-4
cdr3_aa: ASSYQSGSLLERTQY

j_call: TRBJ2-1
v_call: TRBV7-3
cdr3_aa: ASSPRMGAYNEQF

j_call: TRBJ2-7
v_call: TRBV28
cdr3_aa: ASLQGPSYEQY

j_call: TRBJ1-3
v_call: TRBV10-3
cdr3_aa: ATHLASGNTIY

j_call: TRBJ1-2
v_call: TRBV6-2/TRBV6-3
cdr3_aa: ACMDRGGYGYT

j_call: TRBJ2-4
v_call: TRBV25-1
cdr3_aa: ASSEGPIYRGGKNIQY

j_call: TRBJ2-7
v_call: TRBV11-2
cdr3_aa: ASSFGGRQEY

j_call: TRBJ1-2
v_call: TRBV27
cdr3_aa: ASRTPGRFYT